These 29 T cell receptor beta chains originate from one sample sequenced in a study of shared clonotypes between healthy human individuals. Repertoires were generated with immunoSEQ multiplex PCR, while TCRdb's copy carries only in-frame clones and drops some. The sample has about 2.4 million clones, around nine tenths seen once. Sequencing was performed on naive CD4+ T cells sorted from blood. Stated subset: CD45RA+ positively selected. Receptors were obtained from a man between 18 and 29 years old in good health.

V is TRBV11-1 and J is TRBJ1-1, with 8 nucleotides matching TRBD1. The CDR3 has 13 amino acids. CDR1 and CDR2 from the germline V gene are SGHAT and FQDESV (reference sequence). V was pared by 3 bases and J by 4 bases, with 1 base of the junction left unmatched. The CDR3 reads CASSFTGGTEAFF. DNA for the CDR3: TGTGCCAGCAGCTTTACAGGGGGCACTGAAGCTTTCTTT.

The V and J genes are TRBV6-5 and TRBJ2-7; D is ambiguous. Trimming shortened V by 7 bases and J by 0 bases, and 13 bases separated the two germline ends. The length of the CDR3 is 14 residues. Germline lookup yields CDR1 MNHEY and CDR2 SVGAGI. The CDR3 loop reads CASTRRLNSYEQYF. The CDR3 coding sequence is TGTGCCAGCACCCGCAGGTTAAACTCCTACGAGCAGTACTTC.

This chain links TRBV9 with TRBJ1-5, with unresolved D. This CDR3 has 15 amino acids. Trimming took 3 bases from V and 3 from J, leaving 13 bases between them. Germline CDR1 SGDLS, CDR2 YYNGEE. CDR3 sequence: CASSALGEDNQPQHF. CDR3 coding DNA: TGTGCCAGCAGCGCCCTTGGGGAGGACAATCAGCCCCAGCATTTT.

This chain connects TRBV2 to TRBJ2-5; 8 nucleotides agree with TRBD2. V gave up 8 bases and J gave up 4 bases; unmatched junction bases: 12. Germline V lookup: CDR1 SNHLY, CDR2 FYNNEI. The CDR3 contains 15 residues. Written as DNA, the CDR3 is TGTGCCAGCGGGGCCGGCGGGGGGTTTGGAGAGACCCAGTACTTC. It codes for CASGAGGGFGETQYF.

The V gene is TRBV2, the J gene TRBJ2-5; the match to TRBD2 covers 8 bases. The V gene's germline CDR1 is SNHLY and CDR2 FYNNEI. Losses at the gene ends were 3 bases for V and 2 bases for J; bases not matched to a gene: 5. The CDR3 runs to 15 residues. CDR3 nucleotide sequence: TGTGCCAGCAGTGAGAGGCGACTAGCGCAAGAGACCCAGTACTTC. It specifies CASSERRLAQETQYF.

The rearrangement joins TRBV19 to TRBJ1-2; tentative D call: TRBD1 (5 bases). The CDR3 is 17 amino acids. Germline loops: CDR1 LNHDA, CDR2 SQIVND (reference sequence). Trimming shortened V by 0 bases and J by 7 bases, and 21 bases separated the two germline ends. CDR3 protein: CASSIDRRGSKQGGYTF. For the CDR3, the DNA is TGTGCCAGTAGTATAGATCGACGAGGGTCGAAGCAGGGTGGCTACACCTTC. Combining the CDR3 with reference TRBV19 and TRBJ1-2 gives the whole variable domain DGGITQSPKYLFRKEGQNVTLSCEQNLNHDAMYWYRQDPGQGLRLIYYSQIVNDFQKGDIAEGYSVSREKKESFPLTVTSAQKNPTAFYLCASSIDRRGSKQGGYTFGSGTRLTVV.

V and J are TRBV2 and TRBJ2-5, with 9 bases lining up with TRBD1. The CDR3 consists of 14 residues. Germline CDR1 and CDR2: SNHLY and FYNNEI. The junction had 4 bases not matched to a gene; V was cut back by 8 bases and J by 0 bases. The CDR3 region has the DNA TGTGCCAGCTCCGGGACAGGGTACCAAGAGACCCAGTACTTC. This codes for CASSGTGYQETQYF.

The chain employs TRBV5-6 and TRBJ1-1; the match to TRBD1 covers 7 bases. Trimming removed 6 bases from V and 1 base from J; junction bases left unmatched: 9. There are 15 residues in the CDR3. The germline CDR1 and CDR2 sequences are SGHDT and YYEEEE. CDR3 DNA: TGTGCCAGCACCCTCTTTGACAGGGCGAACACTGAAGCTTTCTTT. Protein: CASTLFDRANTEAFF.

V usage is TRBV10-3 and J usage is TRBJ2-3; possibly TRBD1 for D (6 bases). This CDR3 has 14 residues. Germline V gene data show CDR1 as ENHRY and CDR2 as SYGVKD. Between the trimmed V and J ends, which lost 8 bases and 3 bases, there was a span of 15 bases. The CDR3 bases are TGTGCCATCGGAGTGACAGGCCGGACAGATACGCAGTATTTT. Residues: CAIGVTGRTDTQYF.

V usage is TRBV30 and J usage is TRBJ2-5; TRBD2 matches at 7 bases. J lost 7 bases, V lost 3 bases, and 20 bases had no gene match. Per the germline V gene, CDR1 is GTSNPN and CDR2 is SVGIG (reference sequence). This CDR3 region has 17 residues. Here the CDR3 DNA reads TGTGCCTGGAGCGCCAAAACGTTGACTAGCCCCCCAGGGACCCAGTACTTC. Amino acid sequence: CAWSAKTLTSPPGTQYF. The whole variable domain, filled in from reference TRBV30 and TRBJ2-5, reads SQTIHQWPATLVQPVGSPLSLECTVEGTSNPNLYWYRQAAGRGLQLLFYSVGIGQISSEVPQNLSASRPQDRQFILSSKKLLLSDSGFYLCAWSAKTLTSPPGTQYFGPGTRLLVL.

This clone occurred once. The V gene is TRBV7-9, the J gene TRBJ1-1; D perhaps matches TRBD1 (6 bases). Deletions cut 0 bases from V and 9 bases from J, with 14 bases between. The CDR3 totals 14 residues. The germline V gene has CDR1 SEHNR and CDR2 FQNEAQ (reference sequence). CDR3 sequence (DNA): TGTGCCAGCAGCTTAGCGTTGGGGGGGCCCAAAGCTTTCTTT. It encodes CASSLALGGPKAFF.

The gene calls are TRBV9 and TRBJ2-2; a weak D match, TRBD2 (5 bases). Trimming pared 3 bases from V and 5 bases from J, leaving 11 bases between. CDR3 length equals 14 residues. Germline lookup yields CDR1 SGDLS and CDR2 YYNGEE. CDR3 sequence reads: CASSGHPGTGELFF. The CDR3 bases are TGTGCCAGCAGCGGCCACCCGGGGACCGGGGAGCTGTTTTTT.

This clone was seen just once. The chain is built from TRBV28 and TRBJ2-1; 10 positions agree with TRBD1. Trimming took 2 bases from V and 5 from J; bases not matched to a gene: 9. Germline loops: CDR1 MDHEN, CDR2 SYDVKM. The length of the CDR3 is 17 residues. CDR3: CASSLSPGTGDNNEQFF. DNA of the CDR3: TGTGCCAGCAGTTTAAGCCCCGGGACAGGGGACAACAATGAGCAGTTCTTC.

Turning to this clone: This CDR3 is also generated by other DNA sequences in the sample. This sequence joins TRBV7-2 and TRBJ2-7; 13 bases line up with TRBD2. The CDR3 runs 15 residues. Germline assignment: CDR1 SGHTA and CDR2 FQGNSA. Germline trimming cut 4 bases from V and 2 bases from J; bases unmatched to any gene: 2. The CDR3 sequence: CASSSTSGRTYEQYF. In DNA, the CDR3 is TGTGCCAGCAGCTCGACTAGCGGGAGGACCTACGAGCAGTACTTC. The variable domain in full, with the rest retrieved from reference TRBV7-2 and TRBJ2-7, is GAGVSQSPSNKVTEKGKDVELRCDPISGHTALYWYRQSLGQGLEFLIYFQGNSAPDKSGLPSDRFSAERTGGSVSTLTIQRTQQEDSAVYLCASSSTSGRTYEQYFGPGTRLTVT.

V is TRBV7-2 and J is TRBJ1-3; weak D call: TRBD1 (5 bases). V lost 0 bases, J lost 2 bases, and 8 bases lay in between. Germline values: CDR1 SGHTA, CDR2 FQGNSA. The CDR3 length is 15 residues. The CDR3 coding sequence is TGTGCCAGCAGCTTAGCAGGGGTTACTGGAAACACCATATATTTT. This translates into CASSLAGVTGNTIYF.

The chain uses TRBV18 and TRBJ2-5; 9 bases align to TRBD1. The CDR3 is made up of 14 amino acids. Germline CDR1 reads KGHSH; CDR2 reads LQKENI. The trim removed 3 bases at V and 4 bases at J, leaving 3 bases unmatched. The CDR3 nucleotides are TGTGCCAGCTCACCGATGGACAGGGGAGAGACCCAGTACTTC. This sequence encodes CASSPMDRGETQYF.

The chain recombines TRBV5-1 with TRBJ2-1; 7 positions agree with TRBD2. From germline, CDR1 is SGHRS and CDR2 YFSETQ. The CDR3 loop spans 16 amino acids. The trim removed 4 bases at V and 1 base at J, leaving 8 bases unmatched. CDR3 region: CASSRKREGSYNEQFF. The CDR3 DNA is TGCGCCAGCAGCCGAAAGCGGGAAGGGTCCTACAATGAGCAGTTCTTC.

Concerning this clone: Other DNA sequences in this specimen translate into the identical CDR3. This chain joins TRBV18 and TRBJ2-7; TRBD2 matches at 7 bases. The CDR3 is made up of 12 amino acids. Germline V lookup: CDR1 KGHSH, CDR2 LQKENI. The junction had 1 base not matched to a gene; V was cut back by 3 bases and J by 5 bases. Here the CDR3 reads CASSPGGDEQYF. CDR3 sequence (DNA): TGTGCCAGCTCACCGGGAGGGGACGAGCAGTACTTC.

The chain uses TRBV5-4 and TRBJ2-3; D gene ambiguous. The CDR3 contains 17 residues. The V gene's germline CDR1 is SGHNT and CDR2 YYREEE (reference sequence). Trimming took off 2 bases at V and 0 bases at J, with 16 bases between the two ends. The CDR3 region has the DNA TGTGCCAGCAGCTTCGGAAATCGGACGGCTAGCACAGATACGCAGTATTTT. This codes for CASSFGNRTASTDTQYF.

In DNA form, the CDR3 reads TGCGCCAGCAGCCAGGTCCCTCGGGCTGAAGCTTTCTTT. Translated: CASSQVPRAEAFF. V and J are TRBV4-3 and TRBJ1-1; no firm D call. Trimming removed 3 bases from V and 6 bases from J, with 11 bases in between. The CDR3 is made up of 13 amino acids. The germline V gene encodes CDR1 LGHNA and CDR2 YSLEER.

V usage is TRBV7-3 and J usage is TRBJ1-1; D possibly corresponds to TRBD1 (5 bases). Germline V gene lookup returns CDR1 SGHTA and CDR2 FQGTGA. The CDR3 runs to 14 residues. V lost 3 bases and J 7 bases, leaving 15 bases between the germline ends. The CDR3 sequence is CASSFSGRRSEAFF. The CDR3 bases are TGTGCCAGCAGCTTCTCAGGGCGCAGGAGTGAAGCTTTCTTT.

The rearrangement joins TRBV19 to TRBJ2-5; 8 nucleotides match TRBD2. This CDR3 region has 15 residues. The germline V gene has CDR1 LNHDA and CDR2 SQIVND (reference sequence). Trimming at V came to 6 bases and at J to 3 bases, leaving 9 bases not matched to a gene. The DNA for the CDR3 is TGTGCCAGTAGCCCTCGGTCAGCGGGGGAAGAGACCCAGTACTTC. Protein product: CASSPRSAGEETQYF.

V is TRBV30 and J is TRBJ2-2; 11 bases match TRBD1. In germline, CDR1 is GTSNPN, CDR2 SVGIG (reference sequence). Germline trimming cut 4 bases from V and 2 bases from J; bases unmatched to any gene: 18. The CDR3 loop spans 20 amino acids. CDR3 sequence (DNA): TGTGCCTGGACTCCGTCACCGGGACAGGGGGTCCGACCCAACACCGGGGAGCTGTTTTTT. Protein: CAWTPSPGQGVRPNTGELFF.

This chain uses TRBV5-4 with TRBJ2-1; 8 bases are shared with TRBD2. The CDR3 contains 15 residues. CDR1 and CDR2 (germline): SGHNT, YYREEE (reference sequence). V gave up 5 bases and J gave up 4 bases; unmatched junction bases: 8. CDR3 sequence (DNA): TGTGCCAGCAGAGGGGACCGGGGGGGTTACAATGAGCAGTTCTTC. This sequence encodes CASRGDRGGYNEQFF.

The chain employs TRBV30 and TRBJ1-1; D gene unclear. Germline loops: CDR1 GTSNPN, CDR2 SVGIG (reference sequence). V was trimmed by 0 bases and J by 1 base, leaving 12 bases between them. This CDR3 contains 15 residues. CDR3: CAWSVLRAANTEAFF. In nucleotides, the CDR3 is TGTGCCTGGAGTGTACTACGCGCAGCGAACACTGAAGCTTTCTTT.

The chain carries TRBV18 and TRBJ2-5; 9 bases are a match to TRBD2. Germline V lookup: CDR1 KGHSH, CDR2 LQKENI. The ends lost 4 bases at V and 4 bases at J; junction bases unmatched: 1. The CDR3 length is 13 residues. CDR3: CASSLAGAETQYF. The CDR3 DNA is TGTGCCAGCTCACTAGCGGGGGCAGAGACCCAGTACTTC.

CDR3 nucleotide sequence: TGTGCCAGCAGTCCGGGATCAAGCACAGATACGCAGTATTTT. Its protein product is CASSPGSSTDTQYF. The chain uses TRBV6-5 and TRBJ2-3, with D possibly TRBD2 on 5 matching bases. In germline, CDR1 is MNHEY, CDR2 SVGAGI. The CDR3 is made up of 14 amino acids. Trimming pared 5 bases from V and 0 bases from J, leaving 9 bases between.

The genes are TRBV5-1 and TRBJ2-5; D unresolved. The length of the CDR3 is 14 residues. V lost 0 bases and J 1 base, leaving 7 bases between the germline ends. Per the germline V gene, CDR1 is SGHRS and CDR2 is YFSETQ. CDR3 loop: CASSLELFQETQYF. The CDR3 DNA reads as TGCGCCAGCAGCTTGGAGCTTTTCCAAGAGACCCAGTACTTC.

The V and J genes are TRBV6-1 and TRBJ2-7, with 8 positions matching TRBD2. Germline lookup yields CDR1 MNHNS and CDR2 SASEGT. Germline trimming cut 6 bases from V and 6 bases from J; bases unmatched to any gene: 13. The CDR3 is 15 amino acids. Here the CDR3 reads CASRTGGGASGEQYF. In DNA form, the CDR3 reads TGTGCCAGCAGGACCGGGGGGGGCGCATCCGGCGAGCAGTACTTC.